A single sample gave rise to the 12 T cell receptor beta chains below, sequenced in a study of blood T cell repertoires in COVID-19 (dated by TCRdb to about 2020). Preparation of the library involved the immunoSEQ multiplex PCR assay. As stored in TCRdb, this immuneACCESS dataset retains in-frame rearrangements with V and J assigned. A fraction of the clones does not appear; measured against another copy, unresolved V genes explain less than half of the discrepancy, and the remainder lacks a known reason. Within this sample are some 200,000 clones, with 80% to 85% of them counted one time only. Roughly 3% of the sample belongs to the ten largest clones. Sequencing input: peripheral blood. The source of these receptors is a woman in her thirties who had recovered from COVID-19.

The CDR3 here is CASSYSRANTGELFF. Here the CDR3 DNA reads TGTGCCAGCAGTTACTCTAGAGCGAACACCGGGGAGCTGTTTTTT. The chain combines TRBV27 with TRBJ2-2; D is unclear. V dropped 4 bases and J dropped 0 bases, with 9 bases sitting between them. From germline, CDR1 is MNHEY and CDR2 SMNVEV (reference sequence). This CDR3 region has 15 residues.

The V call is TRBV27, the J call TRBJ2-3, with a weak D call TRBD2 (6 bases). The CDR3 consists of 17 residues. V lost 3 bases and J 1 base, leaving 17 bases between the germline ends. CDR1 is MNHEY and CDR2 is SMNVEV in the germline V gene (reference sequence). The CDR3 DNA sequence: TGTGCCAGCAGTTTGGACGCCGGGAGAGAGGGCACAGATACGCAGTATTTT. As protein: CASSLDAGREGTDTQYF.

This clone is a singleton in its sample. The chain employs TRBV10-3 and TRBJ1-1, with D maybe TRBD1 (5 bases). Germline values: CDR1 ENHRY, CDR2 SYGVKD. V lost 10 bases to trimming and J lost 0 bases, with 12 bases between them. The CDR3 loop spans 13 amino acids. The DNA for the CDR3 is TGTGCCACCTTAGACAGAATGAACACTGAAGCTTTCTTT. Its translation: CATLDRMNTEAFF.

The chain combines TRBV3-1 (or the pseudogene TRBV3-2) with TRBJ2-6; a weak D match, TRBD1 (6 bases). Looked up from germline, CDR1 is LGHDT and CDR2 is YNNKEL (reference sequence). The CDR3 loop spans 19 amino acids. V lost 0 bases to trimming and J lost 0 bases, with 15 bases between them. The CDR3 region is CASSQDQDSAYSGANVLTF. The CDR3, as DNA: TGTGCCAGCAGCCAAGATCAGGACAGCGCCTACTCTGGGGCCAACGTCCTGACTTTC.

This clone was seen a single time. The gene calls are TRBV7-8 and TRBJ1-5; unclear D gene. Germline-derived CDR1 and CDR2 are SGHVS and FQNEAQ. Deletions cut 1 base from V and 6 bases from J, with 16 bases between. The CDR3 is 16 amino acids. The CDR3 loop reads CASSLVANLRGQPQHF. For the CDR3, the DNA is TGTGCCAGCAGCTTAGTCGCCAACCTCCGGGGTCAGCCCCAGCATTTT.

The CDR3 loop reads CASSFTPGGHEQYF. In DNA, the CDR3 is TGCGCCAGCAGCTTCACCCCGGGGGGCCACGAGCAGTACTTC. V gene TRBV5-1 combines with J gene TRBJ2-7; D is possibly TRBD2 (7 bases). Germline lookup yields CDR1 SGHRS and CDR2 YFSETQ. Trimming removed 2 bases from V and 5 bases from J, with 14 bases in between. The CDR3 has 14 residues.

The rearrangement uses TRBV7-3 and TRBJ2-3; D possibly corresponds to TRBD2 (5 bases). The CDR3 has 14 amino acids. The germline V and J ends were trimmed by 1 base and 1 base, with 6 bases remaining between them. The germline gives CDR1 SGHTA, CDR2 FQGTGA. DNA for the CDR3: TGTGCCAGCAGCTTAAGTAGCGGCACAGATACGCAGTATTTT. Its protein is CASSLSSGTDTQYF.

The J gene is TRBJ2-3, the V gene TRBV5-1; D call uncertain. Germline loops: CDR1 SGHRS, CDR2 YFSETQ. The V and J ends lost 5 bases and 1 base respectively, with 8 bases between them. This CDR3 has 13 amino acids. The CDR3 nucleotides are TGCGCCAGCAGTAATTCTGGCACAGATACGCAGTATTTT. Amino acids: CASSNSGTDTQYF.

This sequence joins TRBV30 and TRBJ1-1; 7 bases are shared with TRBD1. This CDR3 is 13 amino acids long. Germline V gives CDR1 GTSNPN, CDR2 SVGIG (reference sequence). J gave up 3 bases and V 4 bases, and 5 bases lay outside the gene matches. The CDR3 sequence: CAWKGTVDTEAFF. CDR3 DNA: TGTGCCTGGAAAGGGACAGTCGACACTGAAGCTTTCTTT.

The rearrangement joins TRBV6-5 to TRBJ2-5, with 10 bases aligning to TRBD1. The ends lost 6 bases at V and 3 bases at J; junction bases unmatched: 4. The germline gives CDR1 MNHEY, CDR2 SVGAGI. The CDR3 totals 14 residues. In DNA form, the CDR3 reads TGTGCCAGCAGAAGGGACAGGGGAGAAGAGACCCAGTACTTC. Its translation is CASRRDRGEETQYF.

J is TRBJ2-6 and V is TRBV28; D might be TRBD1 (5 bases). The CDR3 covers 10 residues. The germline V and J ends were trimmed by 10 bases and 11 bases, with 9 bases remaining between them. Germline V lookup: CDR1 MDHEN, CDR2 SYDVKM. CDR3 DNA sequence: TGTGCCACAGGGTCCCACGTCCTGACTTTC. This sequence encodes CATGSHVLTF.

The chain has TRBV19 and TRBJ1-6; D remains unclear. V lost 3 bases and J 9 bases, leaving 12 bases between the germline ends. The CDR3 extends over 14 amino acids. Per germline, CDR1 LNHDA and CDR2 SQIVND (reference sequence). Here the CDR3 reads CASSIGGDGSPLHF. For the CDR3, the DNA is TGTGCCAGTAGTATCGGAGGTGACGGTTCACCCCTCCACTTT.